This T cell receptor (beta chain) is from a study of T-cell reconstitution after alpha-beta-depleted transplantation in children. Using unique molecular identifiers, the investigators prepared the TCRbeta library. One entry per CDR3 protein results from TCRdb running MiXCR on the PCR reads. The top ten hold over 5.5% of the sample, which has about 230,000 distinct CDR3 sequences, 8% to 9.5% seen once. This clonotype has a count of ten or more. The CDR3 spans 14 residues. Sequencing used PBMCs from the stem cell graft donor, obtained from the stem cell graft. V is TRBV21-1 and J is TRBJ1-3. TRBV21-1 is described as a pseudogene. The clonotype comes from a human donor who donated a stem cell graft to a child with acute lymphoblastic leukemia. CDR3 sequence reads: CASSGESSGNTIYF. The DNA of the CDR3 is TGTGCCAGCAGCGGTGAGAGCTCTGGAAACACCATATATTTT.